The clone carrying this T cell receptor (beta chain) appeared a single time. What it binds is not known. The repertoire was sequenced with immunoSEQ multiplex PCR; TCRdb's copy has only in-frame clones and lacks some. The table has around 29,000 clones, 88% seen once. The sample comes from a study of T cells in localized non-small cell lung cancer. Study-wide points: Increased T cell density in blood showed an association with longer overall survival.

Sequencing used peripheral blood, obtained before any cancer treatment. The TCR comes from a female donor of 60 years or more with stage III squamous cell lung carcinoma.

CDR3 nucleotides: TGTGCCAGCAGCTTGGCAGCGGACAAGGAGACCCAGTACTTC. It translates to CASSLAADKETQYF. The chain carries TRBV5-4 and TRBJ2-5; D is perhaps TRBD1 or TRBD2 (5 bases each). The germline V gene has CDR1 SGHNT and CDR2 YYREEE (reference sequence). Deletions cut 0 bases from V and 5 bases from J, with 11 bases between. CDR3 length: 14 residues.